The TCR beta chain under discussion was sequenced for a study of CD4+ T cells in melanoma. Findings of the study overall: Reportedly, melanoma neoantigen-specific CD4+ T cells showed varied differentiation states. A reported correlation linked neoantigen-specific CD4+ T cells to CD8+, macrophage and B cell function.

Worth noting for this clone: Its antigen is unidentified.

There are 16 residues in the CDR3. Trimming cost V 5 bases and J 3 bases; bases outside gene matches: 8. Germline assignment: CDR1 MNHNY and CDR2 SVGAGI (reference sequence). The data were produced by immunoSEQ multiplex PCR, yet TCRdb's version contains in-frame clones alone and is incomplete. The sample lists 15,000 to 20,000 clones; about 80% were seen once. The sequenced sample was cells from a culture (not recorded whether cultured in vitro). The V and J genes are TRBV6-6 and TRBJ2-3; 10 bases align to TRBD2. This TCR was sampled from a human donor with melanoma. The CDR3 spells CASSRVLAGSTDTQYF. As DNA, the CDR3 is TGTGCCAGCAGTCGCGTACTAGCGGGGTCGACAGATACGCAGTATTTT.